These 16 T cell receptor beta chains came from one sample sequenced in a study of T cells in Graves' hyperthyroidism and ophthalmopathy. Researchers took RNA transcripts and amplified the TCR beta CDR3 regions from them. During a first-round RT-PCR of the TCR CDR3, the HTBI primer set was used. TCRdb reprocessed the multiplex PCR reads with MiXCR, giving one entry per CDR3 protein. The profile shows around 600,000 distinct CDR3 sequences, approximately 14% of them singletons. The sample taken for sequencing was blood. Source of these receptors: a woman aged 50 to 60 with Graves' ophthalmopathy.

The chain has TRBV9 and TRBJ2-2, with 9 bases lining up with TRBD2. The CDR3 has 17 amino acids. V shed 1 base and J 1 base; nucleotides not matched to a gene: 5. Germline V gene sequence: CDR1 SGDLS, CDR2 YYNGEE. The CDR3 region is CASSVNLLAGNTGELFF. CDR3 DNA: TGTGCCAGCAGCGTAAATCTACTAGCGGGGAACACCGGGGAGCTGTTTTTT. Together with reference TRBV9 and TRBJ2-2, the CDR3 gives the full variable domain: DSGVTQTPKHLITATGQRVTLRCSPRSGDLSVYWYQQSLDQGLQFLIQYYNGEERAKGNILERFSAQQFPDLHSELNLSSLELGDSALYFCASSVNLLAGNTGELFFGEGSRLTVL.

This clonotype turned up a few times. This rearrangement joins TRBV7-9 to TRBJ2-1; 7 bases are a match to TRBD2. V dropped 4 bases and J dropped 0; count of bases not matched to a gene: 3. The CDR3 has 15 residues. The germline V gene encodes CDR1 SEHNR and CDR2 FQNEAQ (reference sequence). CDR3 region: CASSWASGSYNEQFF. The CDR3 nucleotides read TGTGCCAGCAGCTGGGCTAGCGGCTCCTACAATGAGCAGTTCTTC.

In this sample, this clonotype turned up many times. The chain joins TRBV13 to TRBJ1-1; D ambiguous. V lost 0 bases, J lost 1 base, and 6 bases lay in between. The CDR3 length is 14 residues. Germline-derived CDR1 and CDR2 are PRHDT and FYEKMQ (reference sequence). In nucleotides, the CDR3 is TGTGCCAGCAGCTTAGGGCAGCCGAACACTGAAGCTTTCTTT. Amino acid sequence: CASSLGQPNTEAFF.

This clonotype was found many times. The V gene is TRBV20-1, the J gene TRBJ1-1, with D uncertain. Germline V CDR1 and CDR2: DFQATT, SNEGSKA (reference sequence). The CDR3 is 13 residues long. Between the trimmed V and J ends, which lost 6 bases and 3 bases, there was a span of 14 bases. For the CDR3, the DNA is TGCAGTGCCAAACCGGGCTGGGACACTGAAGCTTTCTTT. This encodes CSAKPGWDTEAFF.

This clonotype was counted many times. This rearrangement joins TRBV7-8 to TRBJ2-5; D remains ambiguous. Per germline, CDR1 SGHVS and CDR2 FQNEAQ. The CDR3 has 11 residues. V lost 1 base to trimming and J lost 9 bases, with 6 bases between them. The chain's CDR3 is CASSLGGPQYF. The DNA for the CDR3 is TGTGCCAGCAGCTTAGGTGGGCCCCAGTACTTC.

The chain couples TRBV11-2 to TRBJ1-5; TRBD1 matches at 9 bases. This CDR3 spans 16 amino acids. Germline trimming cut 0 bases from V and 4 bases from J; bases unmatched to any gene: 4. Germline-derived CDR1 and CDR2 are SGHAT and FQNNGV. Here the CDR3 reads CASSLDWTGENQPQHF. CDR3 nucleotides: TGTGCCAGCAGCTTAGATTGGACAGGGGAGAATCAGCCCCAGCATTTT.

V gene TRBV7-2 combines with J gene TRBJ2-6; TRBD1 matches at 7 bases. Germline values: CDR1 SGHTA, CDR2 FQGNSA. The J segment lost 1 base and the V segment lost 10 bases, leaving 16 bases of the junction unmatched. The CDR3 extends over 18 amino acids. CDR3 in amino acids: CATRGTAGGNSGANVLTF. The CDR3 DNA reads as TGTGCCACCAGGGGGACCGCAGGGGGTAATTCTGGGGCCAACGTCCTGACTTTC.

The genes are TRBV18 and TRBJ1-1, with D tentatively TRBD1 (5 bases). Trimming cost V 2 bases and J 0 bases, with 13 bases left between them. Per germline, CDR1 KGHSH and CDR2 LQKENI. This CDR3 has 16 residues. The CDR3 loop reads CASSPFWDCMNTEAFF. DNA of the CDR3: TGTGCCAGCTCACCATTTTGGGACTGCATGAACACTGAAGCTTTCTTT.

Many counts were recorded for this clonotype. This chain connects TRBV9 to TRBJ1-5; possible D gene TRBD1, 6 bases. CDR1 SGDLS and CDR2 YYNGEE come from the germline V gene. Trimming removed 0 bases at V and 9 bases at J, with 10 bases between. The length of the CDR3 is 13 residues. The CDR3 protein is CASSVGGGGPQHF. DNA for the CDR3: TGTGCCAGCAGCGTAGGGGGGGGCGGGCCCCAGCATTTT.

There are a few counts of this clonotype. The CDR3 sequence: CAISEHHSYEQYF. The CDR3 nucleotides read TGTGCCATCAGTGAGCATCACTCCTACGAGCAGTACTTC. This chain links TRBV10-3 with TRBJ2-7; D is undetermined. The germline CDR1 and CDR2 sequences are ENHRY and SYGVKD. The CDR3 is 13 amino acids. Deletions cut 2 bases from V and 0 bases from J, with 5 bases between.

This clonotype has a count of ten or more. The chain links TRBV20-1 to TRBJ2-1; 8 bases agree with TRBD2. This CDR3 has 16 amino acids. Looked up from germline, CDR1 is DFQATT and CDR2 is SNEGSKA (reference sequence). The junction had 9 bases not matched to a gene; V was cut back by 1 base and J by 4 bases. CDR3 protein: CSARAGGPSNYNEQFF. DNA of the CDR3: TGCAGTGCTAGAGCGGGAGGGCCCTCAAATTACAATGAGCAGTTCTTC.

In its sample, this clonotype was seen many times. The chain is built from TRBV7-2 and TRBJ2-5; 10 bases are a match to TRBD2. CDR1 SGHTA and CDR2 FQGNSA come from the germline V gene. Unmatched junction bases numbered 7, after V lost 2 bases and J lost 4 bases. The CDR3 is 16 residues long. The chain's CDR3 is CASSLRVSGRTETQYF. CDR3 DNA sequence: TGTGCCAGCAGCTTAAGGGTTAGCGGGAGGACAGAGACCCAGTACTTC.

This clonotype showed up many times. The rearrangement joins TRBV7-2 to TRBJ2-5, with 7 bases aligning to TRBD1. CDR1 is SGHTA and CDR2 is FQGNSA in the germline V gene. J lost 1 base, V lost 5 bases, and 4 bases had no gene match. This CDR3 is 14 amino acids long. In DNA, the CDR3 is TGTGCCAGCAGCCCCGGGACAGTCCAAGAGACCCAGTACTTC. Translating gives CASSPGTVQETQYF.

In this sample, this clonotype turned up a few times. The chain carries TRBV4-3 and TRBJ2-3; possible D gene TRBD2, 7 bases. Per germline, CDR1 LGHNA and CDR2 YSLEER. The CDR3 contains 15 residues. V lost 2 bases and J lost 3, with 12 bases in between. CDR3: CASSQSSGTTDTQYF. Written as DNA, the CDR3 is TGCGCCAGCAGCCAATCCAGCGGGACAACAGATACGCAGTATTTT.

This clonotype showed up just a few times. This chain links TRBV20-1 with TRBJ2-1; TRBD2 matches at 13 bases. Germline CDR1 DFQATT, CDR2 SNEGSKA (reference sequence). The CDR3 has 12 residues. The CDR3 here is CRGLAGTDEQFF. The CDR3 DNA follows: TGCAGGGGACTAGCGGGAACCGATGAGCAGTTCTTC.

This clonotype was seen repeatedly, ten times or more. V gene TRBV7-8 combines with J gene TRBJ2-2; 8 bases match TRBD2. Trimming at V came to 5 bases and at J to 5 bases, leaving 10 bases not matched to a gene. The CDR3 has 16 residues. Per the germline V gene, CDR1 is SGHVS and CDR2 is FQNEAQ. The CDR3 nucleotides read TGTGCCAGCAGCCCCCACGGACTAGCAAAAACCGGGGAGCTGTTTTTT. Its protein is CASSPHGLAKTGELFF.